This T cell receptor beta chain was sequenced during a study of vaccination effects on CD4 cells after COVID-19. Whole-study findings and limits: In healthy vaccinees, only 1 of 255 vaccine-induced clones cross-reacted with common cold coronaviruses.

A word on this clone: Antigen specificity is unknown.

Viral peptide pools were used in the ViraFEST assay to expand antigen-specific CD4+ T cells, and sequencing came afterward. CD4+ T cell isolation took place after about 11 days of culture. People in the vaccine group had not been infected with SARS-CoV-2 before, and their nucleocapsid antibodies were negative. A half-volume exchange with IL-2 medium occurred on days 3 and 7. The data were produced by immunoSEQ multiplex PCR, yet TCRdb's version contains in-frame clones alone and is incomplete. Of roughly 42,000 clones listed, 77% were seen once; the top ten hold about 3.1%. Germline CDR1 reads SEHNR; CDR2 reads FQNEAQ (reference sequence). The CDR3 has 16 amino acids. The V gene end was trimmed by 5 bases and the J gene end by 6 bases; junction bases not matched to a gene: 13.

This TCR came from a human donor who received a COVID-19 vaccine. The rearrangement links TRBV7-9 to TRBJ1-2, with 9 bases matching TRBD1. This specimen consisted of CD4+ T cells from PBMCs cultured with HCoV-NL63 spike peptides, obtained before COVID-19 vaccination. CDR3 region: CASSMRTGEMENGYTF. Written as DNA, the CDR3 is TGTGCCAGCAGCATGCGGACAGGGGAGATGGAGAATGGCTACACCTTC.